This passage covers 12 T cell receptor beta chains from one sample sequenced in a study of identical twins. TCRdb processed the 5' RACE reads anew with MiXCR; each CDR3 protein has one entry. The data show fewer than 250,000 distinct CDR3 sequences, around 8.1% seen once. These sequences were also reported in another study, on yellow fever vaccine responses in identical twins.

Sequenced input: memory (CD45RO+) T cells sorted from blood. These receptors all come from a woman between 18 and 30 years old in good health.

The chain couples TRBV24-1 to TRBJ2-5, with 8 bases matching TRBD1. There are 15 residues in the CDR3. Germline V gene data show CDR1 as KGHDR and CDR2 as SFDVKD. The V and J ends lost 2 bases and 5 bases, in that order; junction bases with no gene match: 6. The CDR3, as DNA: TGTGCCACCAGTGATTCCCGGACAGGGTCGGAGACCCAGTACTTC. Translation gives CATSDSRTGSETQYF.

This clonotype was seen a handful of times. This chain uses TRBV11-2 with TRBJ1-4; D may be TRBD1 (6 bases). Germline V gives CDR1 SGHAT, CDR2 FQNNGV. The CDR3 covers 14 residues. Between the trimmed V and J ends, which lost 4 bases and 4 bases, there was a span of 10 bases. In DNA, the CDR3 is TGTGCCAGCAGCTACGGACAGATTAATGAAAAACTGTTTTTT. It is translated as CASSYGQINEKLFF.

The sample holds a few counts of this clonotype. CDR3 bases: TGCAGTGCCTGGGCGATTAGAGAGACCCAGTACTTC. Residues: CSAWAIRETQYF. The gene calls are TRBV20-1 and TRBJ2-5; no clear D gene. CDR1 is DFQATT, CDR2 SNEGSKA, per germline (reference sequence). V dropped 6 bases and J dropped 4 bases, with 12 bases sitting between them. This CDR3 comprises 12 residues.

This clonotype was seen ten or more times. CDR3 DNA: TGTGCCAGCAGTGAAACTAGCGGGGGCACAGATACGCAGTATTTT. Protein: CASSETSGGTDTQYF. The chain employs TRBV6-4 and TRBJ2-3; 10 bases are a match to TRBD2. CDR3 length: 15 amino acids. Germline V gene lookup returns CDR1 MRHNA and CDR2 SNTAGT. Germline trimming cut 3 bases from V and 1 base from J; bases unmatched to any gene: 1.

The chain recombines TRBV2 with TRBJ2-3, with D uncertain. Trimming shortened V by 4 bases and J by 1 base, and 12 bases separated the two germline ends. CDR1 is SNHLY, CDR2 FYNNEI, per germline. The CDR3 has 15 amino acids. CDR3 bases: TGTGCCAGCAGTGCCACTGTGTCGGGCACAGATACGCAGTATTTT. It encodes CASSATVSGTDTQYF.

J is TRBJ2-7 and V is TRBV2; TRBD1 aligns across 8 bases. This CDR3 spans 13 amino acids. Per the germline V gene, CDR1 is SNHLY and CDR2 is FYNNEI. With V trimmed by 8 bases and J by 9 bases, 12 bases remained unmatched. The CDR3 loop reads CASSDRVNGRQYF. In DNA, the CDR3 is TGTGCCAGCTCGGACAGGGTAAATGGAAGGCAGTACTTC. The variable domain in full, completed from reference TRBV2 and TRBJ2-7, reads EPEVTQTPSHQVTQMGQEVILRCVPISNHLYFYWYRQILGQKVEFLVSFYNNEISEKSEIFDDQFSVERPDGSNFTLKIRSTKLEDSAMYFCASSDRVNGRQYFGPGTRLTVT.

The V gene is TRBV9, the J gene TRBJ2-2; 7 nucleotides line up with TRBD1. CDR3 length: 13 amino acids. The V segment lost 3 bases and the J segment 6 bases; nucleotides outside the gene matches: 2. Germline V gene sequence: CDR1 SGDLS, CDR2 YYNGEE. The CDR3: CASSETGPGELFF. CDR3 sequence (DNA): TGTGCCAGCAGCGAGACAGGGCCCGGGGAGCTGTTTTTT.

This rearrangement joins TRBV11-2 to TRBJ2-7, with 7 nucleotides matching TRBD2. Germline V gene data show CDR1 as SGHAT and CDR2 as FQNNGV. CDR3 length: 15 residues. V shed 0 bases and J 3 bases; nucleotides not matched to a gene: 5. The CDR3 DNA follows: TGTGCCAGCAGCTTAGATCGGGAGGTTGGCTACGAGCAGTACTTC. It translates to CASSLDREVGYEQYF. Based on the CDR3 plus reference TRBV11-2 and TRBJ2-7, the full variable domain is EAGVAQSPRYKIIEKRQSVAFWCNPISGHATLYWYQQILGQGPKLLIQFQNNGVVDDSQLPKDRFSAERLKGVDSTLKIQPAKLEDSAVYLCASSLDREVGYEQYFGPGTRLTVT.

This clonotype has at least ten counts. The J gene is TRBJ2-4, the V gene TRBV12-3 or TRBV12-4; 7 bases align to TRBD2. Trimming cost V 7 bases and J 0 bases; bases outside gene matches: 9. This CDR3 contains 16 residues. In DNA, the CDR3 is TGTGCCAGCACCCCACCCCGGGGGGTAGCCAAAAACATTCAGTACTTC. This codes for CASTPPRGVAKNIQYF.

In its sample, this clonotype was seen a few times. J is TRBJ2-5 and V is TRBV12-3 or TRBV12-4; tentative D call: TRBD1 (6 bases). V shed 6 bases and J shed 0 bases, with 8 bases lying between them. This CDR3 is 13 amino acids long. The CDR3 bases are TGTGCCAGCAGAGGGGGATACCAAGAGACCCAGTACTTC. Amino acid sequence: CASRGGYQETQYF.

This clonotype was detected ten times or more. CDR3 loop: CSVPEGSPQETQYF. The DNA of the CDR3 is TGCAGTGTACCGGAGGGGAGCCCCCAAGAGACCCAGTACTTC. The chain joins TRBV20-1 to TRBJ2-5; a weak D match, TRBD2 (6 bases). Germline loops: CDR1 DFQATT, CDR2 SNEGSKA (reference sequence). The CDR3 loop spans 14 amino acids. Trimming cost V 7 bases and J 1 base, with 16 bases left between them.

The V and J genes are TRBV20-1 and TRBJ1-6, with 9 bases aligning to TRBD1. CDR1 and CDR2 from the germline V gene are DFQATT and SNEGSKA (reference sequence). The junction had 6 bases not matched to a gene; V was cut back by 6 bases and J by 6 bases. This CDR3 has 14 amino acids. This CDR3 is CSARDRAGNSPLHF. The DNA for the CDR3 is TGCAGTGCCCGGGACAGGGCGGGTAATTCACCCCTCCACTTT.